This T cell receptor beta chain was retrieved from a study of T cells in Graves' hyperthyroidism and ophthalmopathy. Study results and caveats: Blood also contained most expanded thyroid clonotypes above 0.001.

Template material for amplifying TCR beta CDR3 regions consisted of RNA transcripts. First-round RT-PCR targeting the TCR CDR3 was performed with the HTBI primer set. TCRdb independently ran MiXCR on the multiplex PCR reads; one entry per CDR3 protein. Of some 180,000 distinct CDR3 sequences listed, about 17% were seen once; the top ten hold about 31%. This clonotype was seen repeatedly, ten times or more. Antigen: not known. The CDR3 ends on some other residue instead of the conserved phenylalanine or tryptophan, so this is likely a read error. Trimming took 8 bases from V and 3 from J; bases not matched to a gene: 13. Germline V CDR1 and CDR2: MDHEN, SYDVKM. This CDR3 is 17 amino acids long.

The sample taken for sequencing was blood. The source is a woman in her forties or fifties with Graves' hyperthyroidism. The chain couples TRBV28 to TRBJ2-1, with TRBD1 matching over 10 bases. The DNA for the CDR3 is TGTGCCAGCGGGAGACAGGGGGCCGCACCGGACTACAATGAGCAGTTCTCC. It codes for CASGRQGAAPDYNEQFS.